This is a list of T cell receptor beta chains from one sample in a study of T cell responses to AZD1222 COVID-19 vaccine. The data were produced by immunoSEQ multiplex PCR, yet TCRdb's version contains in-frame clones alone and is incomplete. The sample gives about 120,000 clones, approximately 90% of which show up once; 1.7% is in the top ten. The starting material was peripheral blood, obtained on day 0 of AZD1222 vaccination. These receptor sequences come from an adult in good health. Both conserved end residues are part of each CDR3. The D gene is left open where the match is weak. Size tells how often a clone was seen (once, few, many) or the class of an expanded clone, and some rows leave it out.

V gene: TRBV3-1/TRBV3-2; J gene: TRBJ1-1; D gene: TRBD1; clone size: -; CDR3 protein: CASSPGQGGNTEAFF; CDR3 DNA: TGTGCCAGCAGCCCGGGACAGGGGGGAAACACTGAAGCTTTCTTT
V gene: TRBV3-1/TRBV3-2; J gene: TRBJ2-1; D gene: -; clone size: -; CDR3 protein: CASSQDNGGPRNEQFF; CDR3 DNA: TGTGCCAGCAGCCAAGATAACGGGGGCCCTAGGAATGAGCAGTTCTTC
V gene: TRBV6-1; J gene: TRBJ1-1; D gene: -; clone size: -; CDR3 protein: CASSETWGITNTEAFF; CDR3 DNA: TGTGCCAGCAGCGAAACATGGGGGATAACAAACACTGAAGCTTTCTTT
V gene: TRBV9; J gene: TRBJ1-5; D gene: -; clone size: -; CDR3 protein: CASSAGHSGNQPQHF; CDR3 DNA: TGTGCCAGCAGCGCCGGACATTCTGGGAATCAGCCCCAGCATTTT
V gene: TRBV11-2; J gene: TRBJ1-3; D gene: -; clone size: -; CDR3 protein: CASSLVRGNGNTIYF; CDR3 DNA: TGTGCCAGCAGCTTAGTGCGGGGGAATGGAAACACCATATATTTT
V gene: TRBV4-1; J gene: TRBJ1-4; D gene: -; clone size: -; CDR3 protein: CASSQVVSNEKLFF; CDR3 DNA: TGCGCCAGCAGCCAAGTAGTCAGTAATGAAAAACTGTTTTTT
V gene: TRBV10-3; J gene: TRBJ1-6; D gene: -; clone size: once; CDR3 protein: CAISEWEVRNSPLHF; CDR3 DNA: TGTGCCATCAGTGAGTGGGAGGTTCGGAATTCACCCCTCCACTTT
V gene: TRBV18; J gene: TRBJ1-2; D gene: -; clone size: -; CDR3 protein: CASSPGGDYGYTF; CDR3 DNA: TGTGCCAGCTCACCGGGGGGGGACTATGGCTACACCTTC
V gene: TRBV6-6; J gene: TRBJ2-1; D gene: TRBD2; clone size: -; CDR3 protein: CASRLAGGPTQFF; CDR3 DNA: TGTGCCAGCCGACTAGCGGGAGGGCCGACGCAGTTCTTC
V gene: TRBV13; J gene: TRBJ2-2; D gene: TRBD1; clone size: -; CDR3 protein: CASSLRQGAVLGELFF; CDR3 DNA: TGTGCCAGCAGCTTAAGACAGGGGGCGGTCCTTGGGGAGCTGTTTTTT
V gene: TRBV14; J gene: TRBJ1-2; D gene: TRBD1; clone size: -; CDR3 protein: CASSRQGNYGYTF; CDR3 DNA: TGTGCCAGCAGCCGACAGGGGAACTATGGCTACACCTTC
V gene: TRBV15; J gene: TRBJ1-1; D gene: -; clone size: -; CDR3 protein: CATSRDEGEAFF; CDR3 DNA: TGTGCCACCAGCAGAGATGAAGGAGAAGCTTTCTTT
V gene: TRBV30; J gene: TRBJ1-1; D gene: -; clone size: -; CDR3 protein: CAWSYDRNTEAFF; CDR3 DNA: TGTGCCTGGAGTTACGACAGAAACACTGAAGCTTTCTTT
V gene: TRBV3-1/TRBV3-2; J gene: TRBJ1-2; D gene: -; clone size: -; CDR3 protein: CASRENNYGYTF; CDR3 DNA: TGTGCCAGCCGTGAGAATAACTATGGCTACACCTTC
V gene: TRBV7-6; J gene: TRBJ2-6; D gene: -; clone size: -; CDR3 protein: CASSLFGGSGANVLTF; CDR3 DNA: TGTGCCAGCAGCTTATTTGGGGGATCTGGGGCCAACGTCCTGACTTTC
V gene: TRBV6-5; J gene: TRBJ1-1; D gene: -; clone size: -; CDR3 protein: CASRRMVETEAFF; CDR3 DNA: TGTGCCAGCAGACGGATGGTGGAGACTGAAGCTTTCTTT
V gene: TRBV21-1; J gene: TRBJ2-1; D gene: -; clone size: -; CDR3 protein: CASSTLIRTGANEQFF; CDR3 DNA: TGTGCCAGCAGCACATTAATTCGGACAGGGGCTAACGAGCAGTTCTTC
V gene: TRBV19; J gene: TRBJ1-3; D gene: TRBD1; clone size: -; CDR3 protein: CASRPGGAEGNTIYF; CDR3 DNA: TGTGCCAGTAGACCAGGGGGCGCTGAAGGAAACACCATATATTTT
V gene: TRBV10-3; J gene: TRBJ2-5; D gene: TRBD2; clone size: -; CDR3 protein: CAISGLGQETQYF; CDR3 DNA: TGTGCCATCTCGGGACTAGGGCAAGAGACCCAGTACTTC
V gene: TRBV6-5; J gene: TRBJ2-2; D gene: -; clone size: -; CDR3 protein: CASSWGAGELFF; CDR3 DNA: TGTGCCAGCAGCTGGGGGGCCGGGGAGCTGTTTTTT
V gene: TRBV6-2/TRBV6-3; J gene: TRBJ1-6; D gene: -; clone size: -; CDR3 protein: CASSAASPGSPLHF; CDR3 DNA: TGTGCCAGCAGCGCGGCCAGTCCCGGTTCACCCCTCCACTTT
V gene: TRBV4-1; J gene: TRBJ1-2; D gene: -; clone size: -; CDR3 protein: CASSQRREDGYTF; CDR3 DNA: TGCGCCAGCAGCCAACGCCGCGAGGATGGCTACACCTTC
V gene: TRBV24-1; J gene: TRBJ2-3; D gene: -; clone size: -; CDR3 protein: CATSGQKEDSTDTQYF; CDR3 DNA: TGTGCCACCAGTGGGCAGAAGGAGGACAGCACAGATACGCAGTATTTT
V gene: TRBV7-2; J gene: TRBJ1-4; D gene: -; clone size: -; CDR3 protein: CASSLVGGYNEKLFF; CDR3 DNA: TGTGCCAGCAGCTTAGTCGGGGGGTACAATGAAAAACTGTTTTTT
V gene: TRBV6-1; J gene: TRBJ1-1; D gene: TRBD1; clone size: -; CDR3 protein: CASSVGTGIADTEAFF; CDR3 DNA: TGTGCCAGCAGTGTAGGGACAGGGATTGCGGACACTGAAGCTTTCTTT
V gene: TRBV4-1; J gene: TRBJ2-1; D gene: TRBD2; clone size: -; CDR3 protein: CASSQGLAGQKQFF; CDR3 DNA: TGCGCCAGCAGCCAAGGACTAGCGGGCCAAAAGCAGTTCTTC
V gene: TRBV30; J gene: TRBJ1-1; D gene: TRBD1; clone size: -; CDR3 protein: CAWSGQRQRVAFF; CDR3 DNA: TGTGCCTGGTCGGGACAGCGGCAAAGGGTGGCTTTCTTT
V gene: TRBV3-1/TRBV3-2; J gene: TRBJ1-5; D gene: TRBD1; clone size: -; CDR3 protein: CASSQRPGGISNQPQHF; CDR3 DNA: TGTGCCAGCAGCCAAAGACCAGGGGGGATTAGCAATCAGCCCCAGCATTTT
V gene: TRBV6-6; J gene: TRBJ1-6; D gene: -; clone size: -; CDR3 protein: CASSPRGRSGNSPLHF; CDR3 DNA: TGTGCCAGCAGTCCTCGGGGTAGGTCTGGTAATTCACCCCTCCACTTT
V gene: TRBV3-1/TRBV3-2; J gene: TRBJ1-1; D gene: TRBD1; clone size: few; CDR3 protein: CASSQDPTGGYTEAFF; CDR3 DNA: TGTGCCAGCAGCCAAGATCCGACAGGGGGGTACACTGAAGCTTTCTTT
V gene: TRBV19; J gene: TRBJ1-2; D gene: -; clone size: -; CDR3 protein: CASNPRSLSYGYTF; CDR3 DNA: TGTGCCAGTAATCCCCGCAGTTTAAGCTATGGCTACACCTTC
V gene: TRBV3-1/TRBV3-2; J gene: TRBJ1-2; D gene: -; clone size: -; CDR3 protein: CASSQGTVIRGYTF; CDR3 DNA: TGTGCCAGCAGCCAAGGGACAGTTATAAGAGGCTACACCTTC
V gene: TRBV30; J gene: TRBJ1-2; D gene: TRBD1; clone size: once; CDR3 protein: CAWNMEPGQPNYGYTF; CDR3 DNA: TGTGCCTGGAACATGGAACCGGGACAGCCAAACTATGGCTACACCTTC
V gene: TRBV5-1; J gene: TRBJ1-1; D gene: -; clone size: few; CDR3 protein: CASSQPNTNTEAFF; CDR3 DNA: TGCGCCAGCAGCCAACCCAATACGAACACTGAAGCTTTCTTT
V gene: TRBV30; J gene: TRBJ2-5; D gene: -; clone size: -; CDR3 protein: CAWSREYNQYF; CDR3 DNA: TGTGCCTGGAGCAGGGAATATAACCAGTACTTC
V gene: TRBV6-2/TRBV6-3; J gene: TRBJ2-3; D gene: TRBD1; clone size: -; CDR3 protein: CASSTGQGVTDTQYF; CDR3 DNA: TGTGCCAGCAGCACGGGACAGGGGGTCACAGATACGCAGTATTTT
V gene: TRBV6-5; J gene: TRBJ2-2; D gene: TRBD1; clone size: -; CDR3 protein: CAARTGANTGELFF; CDR3 DNA: TGTGCCGCCCGGACAGGGGCGAACACCGGGGAGCTGTTTTTT
V gene: TRBV19; J gene: TRBJ1-2; D gene: -; clone size: -; CDR3 protein: CASSPNPTLAYGYTF; CDR3 DNA: TGTGCCAGTAGTCCCAACCCGACCCTAGCCTATGGCTACACCTTC
V gene: TRBV19; J gene: TRBJ1-1; D gene: -; clone size: -; CDR3 protein: CASSFGQENTEAFF; CDR3 DNA: TGTGCCAGTAGTTTTGGACAAGAGAACACTGAAGCTTTCTTT
V gene: TRBV30; J gene: TRBJ1-1; D gene: -; clone size: -; CDR3 protein: CAWSLGAAWVF; CDR3 DNA: TGTGCCTGGAGTTTGGGGGCCGCTTGGGTCTTT
V gene: TRBV7-9; J gene: TRBJ2-5; D gene: -; clone size: -; CDR3 protein: CASSTTWGVKTQYF; CDR3 DNA: TGTGCCAGCAGCACTACCTGGGGGGTGAAGACCCAGTACTTC
V gene: TRBV2; J gene: TRBJ2-2; D gene: TRBD2; clone size: -; CDR3 protein: CASSESRTSGSLVKAGELFF; CDR3 DNA: TGTGCCAGCAGTGAATCGAGGACTAGCGGGAGTTTGGTCAAGGCCGGGGAGCTGTTTTTT
V gene: TRBV3-1/TRBV3-2; J gene: TRBJ2-7; D gene: TRBD2; clone size: -; CDR3 protein: CASSQDGLAGEQYF; CDR3 DNA: TGTGCCAGCAGCCAAGATGGCCTAGCGGGTGAGCAGTACTTC
V gene: TRBV7-9; J gene: TRBJ1-6; D gene: TRBD1; clone size: -; CDR3 protein: CASSLGGQGAGSPLHF; CDR3 DNA: TGTGCCAGCAGCTTGGGGGGACAGGGGGCTGGTTCACCCCTCCACTTT
V gene: TRBV6-5; J gene: TRBJ1-2; D gene: -; clone size: -; CDR3 protein: CASSYLGSYGYTF; CDR3 DNA: TGTGCCAGCAGTTATTTGGGAAGCTATGGCTACACCTTC
V gene: TRBV7-3; J gene: TRBJ1-1; D gene: -; clone size: -; CDR3 protein: CASSLAGEGTEAFF; CDR3 DNA: TGTGCCAGCAGCTTAGCCGGGGAAGGCACTGAAGCTTTCTTT
V gene: TRBV11-1; J gene: TRBJ2-1; D gene: TRBD2; clone size: -; CDR3 protein: CASSPGLVLYNEQFF; CDR3 DNA: TGTGCCAGCAGCCCGGGACTAGTCCTCTACAATGAGCAGTTCTTC
V gene: TRBV6-2/TRBV6-3; J gene: TRBJ2-1; D gene: -; clone size: -; CDR3 protein: CASSLSRPGRDGNEQFF; CDR3 DNA: TGTGCCAGCAGCCTCTCTCGACCCGGGAGAGACGGCAATGAGCAGTTCTTC